Reported below is one T cell receptor beta chain. In this sample, this clonotype turned up a few times. The specificity of this receptor is unknown. Per-base quality was not reported, and no clone a single base away is much larger than it. The library was prepared using 5' RACE. TCRdb names Illumina HiSeq 2000 as the instrument used. Template switching introduced a universal primer binding site; the final cDNA contained a unique molecular identifier, enabling accurate counting of TCR cDNA molecules. First-strand cDNA for TCR alpha and beta chains was synthesized from specific primers in the conserved constant-segment region. To control for contamination, every cDNA library was double barcoded, receiving both a SMART-Mk sample barcode and Illumina barcodes. Two successive PCR steps introduced TruSeq adapter sequences along with Illumina sample barcodes. Sequencing of the TCR alpha and beta cDNA libraries was done on the Illumina HiSeq platform using custom primers. The published analysis was carried out like this. MiGEC was used to process raw reads and extract unique molecular identifiers, and MiXCR was used to find CDR3 positions. For each individual, recombination models were inferred using an EM algorithm with the repgenHMM and IGoR tools. The tcR package in R was used for shared clonotype analysis, with sharing normalized by the product of cloneset sizes. To study raw recombination free of thymic and clonal selection effects, out-of-frame nonproductive sequences were analyzed. The public reads were run again by TCRdb, first through fastp at Q25 and then through MiXCR, and only productive beta chains were kept. A single entry per CDR3 protein holds the most common genes and DNA from its merged rows. The V and J calls were determined by TCRdb, not by the authors. The sample contains some 600,000 distinct CDR3 sequences, just over 7% of them found a single time. The ten most abundant clones make up 1.6% of the sample.

This entry is derived from a study of identical twins (dated by TCRdb to 2016 to 2018). With respect to the entire study: TCR alpha and beta repertoires from monozygotic twins, unrelated adults of various ages and cord blood were deep-sequenced to test whether fetal clonotypes persist. To rule out contamination, the twin experiments were replicated at different times with different library preparation protocols. Broad study findings and their caveats: A weaker excess of twin sharing was found in beta out-of-frame sequences because the signal-to-noise ratio was lowered by fewer shared sequences. Compared with coincidental sharing between unrelated individuals, out-of-frame TCR alpha sequences shared between twins had an excess of sequences with low generation probability. Recombination models systematically underestimated out-of-frame TCR alpha sharing in monozygotic twins but agreed with sharing between unrelated individuals. Because the same donors could not be followed over many years, the conclusions depended on cross-sectional statistical analysis. Zero-insertion analyses could be partly confounded by invariant T cells such as MAIT and iNKT, though diverse VJ usage argued against such confounding for most clonotypes. Fewer insertions were carried by abundant cord blood beta clonotypes; a weaker similar trend was observed in young adult naive repertoires, while no such trend was observed in memory repertoires.

Every donor in the study was a healthy Caucasian. The twin cohort consisted of three pairs of female monozygotic twins, all aged roughly 18 to 30 years. Peripheral blood mononuclear cells were the source from which RNA for the TCR libraries was isolated. At the junction V is shortened by 2 bases and J by 10 bases; bases outside the gene matches: 15. Looking up the germline V gene yields CDR1 SGHDT and CDR2 YYEEEE. Including cysteine and phenylalanine, the CDR3 has 17 amino acids. The CDR3 DNA has 51 bases and is translated from base 1. This sample was shared with a second study, whose subject was yellow fever vaccine responses in identical twins. Reported in the second study: The T cell response to vaccination in identical twins was reported by the authors to appear partly convergent and partly personalized. Focusing on identical twins, the study followed the T cell clones that responded to the vaccine, and did so with precision.

This TCR was recovered from a young woman in good health. The sequencing input was PBMCs. Recombination connected TRBV5-6 to TRBJ2-1; 10 central bases correspond to TRBD2. The CDR3 reads as follows: CASSFTPSLAGNIEQFF. The DNA sequence is as follows: TGTGCCAGCAGCTTTACCCCCTCACTAGCGGGAAATATCGAGCAGTTCTTC.